The present T cell receptor (beta chain) was sequenced within a study of T cell repertoires in cytomegalovirus infection. Study information: Recently identified HLA-C-restricted and well-studied HLA-B-restricted CMV epitopes were used. Both a matching HLA type and CMV infection were indicated by public TCR beta signatures.

Germline CDR1 reads MDHEN; CDR2 reads SYDVKM. The CDR3 loop spans 16 amino acids. Trimming removed 2 bases from V and 0 bases from J, with 8 bases in between. TCRdb used MiXCR to reprocess the reads, holding one entry per CDR3 protein. The sample lists approximately 910,000 distinct CDR3 sequences; more than 25% were seen once. Study-level points and caveats: What dominated the ex vivo response were HLA-C-restricted CMV-specific TCR beta clonotypes.

This clonotype was seen a few times. Its antigen is unidentified. The input for sequencing was cultured CD8+ T cells from PBMCs, taken from culture after CMV antigen stimulation. This chain uses TRBV28 with TRBJ2-6; D not resolved. The TCR was taken from a human donor in good health (CMV status not recorded). Some clones in this sample may be carry-over from other donors' samples. CDR3 sequence reads: CASSLRHLSGANVLTF. In nucleotides, the CDR3 is TGTGCCAGCAGTTTAAGGCACCTCTCTGGGGCCAACGTCCTGACTTTC. Combining the CDR3 with reference TRBV28 and TRBJ2-6 gives the whole variable domain DVKVTQSSRYLVKRTGEKVFLECVQDMDHENMFWYRQDPGLGLRLIYFSYDVKMKEKGDIPEGYSVSREKKERFSLILESASTNQTSMYLCASSLRHLSGANVLTFGAGSRLTVL.